The T cell receptor beta chain under discussion was sequenced for a study of T cells in localized non-small cell lung cancer (dated by TCRdb to between 2020 and 2021). For the study in its entirety: Comparing tumors with uninvolved tumor-adjacent lungs, the study looked at the T cell repertoires of over 200 patients with early-stage NSCLC. The cohort consisted of a few hundred treatment-naive NSCLC patients whose localized lung tumors had been resected. A mean age of about 66 years was recorded for the NSCLC patients, of whom 129 were male and some 99 were female. General study outcomes and caveats: Multi-region tumor sequencing was not performed, so intratumor heterogeneity could not be excluded. A median of 57 of the top 100 tumor clones turned up in the paired uninvolved adjacent lung, and approximately 30 of those clones also ranked among the top 100 of that same adjacent lung. Since the design was exploratory, TCR variables were selected using unadjusted p-values with no false-discovery rate correction. Higher blood T cell density associated with longer overall survival, while higher adjacent-lung clonality associated with shorter survival. Uninvolved tumor-adjacent lung showed the highest T cell clonality, higher than tumor, which suggests more focused antigenic responses in the uninvolved tumor-adjacent lung.

The germline V gene encodes CDR1 SGHVS and CDR2 FQNEAQ. The CDR3 measures 16 amino acids from cysteine to phenylalanine. The entry retains the CDR3 DNA only, 48 bases that are in frame from base 1. V and J are truncated by 3 bases and 4 bases respectively, leaving an intervening sequence of 15 bases. The immunoSEQ Assay was used to sequence TCR beta CDR3 regions from DNA. Under the source paper's analysis protocol: T cell density was computed as TCR beta template counts normalized to usable DNA estimated by amplifying housekeeping genes. Using the preseqR package, richness was estimated by extrapolating to 120,000 templates for tissue samples and 400,000 templates for PBMC samples. Clonality was taken to be one minus Pielou's evenness. To identify tissue-enriched TCRs, differential abundance testing was run on productive amino-acid clonotypes with a minimum total count of 5 and an alpha of 0.1. The Jaccard Index and the Morisita Overlap Index were used to quantify repertoire overlap between compartments. GLIPH grouped TCR beta CDR3s together with public tetramer-defined viral CDR3s, and a viral motif had to include at least three viral sequences and show V-gene enrichment. The immuneACCESS repertoire file appears here via TCRdb, limited to in-frame rearrangements. These files lack a portion of the clones; in checked studies, under half of the deficit traces to unresolved V genes, and the cause of the others is not known. The DNA was the basis for D and trimming; V, J and clone size are from that table. The table for this sample lists tens of thousands of clones; around 81% of them were counted only once. Jointly, the top ten make up approximately 9.7% of the sample.

Remarks on this clone: The target of this receptor is not known. No base quality information exists; no much larger clone differs at one position.

At diagnosis, tumor, uninvolved tumor-adjacent lung and peripheral blood were collected and then preserved as a mix of FFPE and fresh-frozen material. For TCR repertoire profiling, blood samples were analyzed as peripheral blood mononuclear cells. This receptor chain uses TRBV7-8 and TRBJ2-2; possibly the D gene is TRBD1, per 8 matching bases. The receptor comes from an older female donor with stage I lung adenocarcinoma. The input for sequencing was peripheral blood, taken before any cancer treatment. The CDR3 corresponds to CASSFSGGGGTGELFF. The DNA is TGTGCCAGCAGCTTTTCAGGGGGCGGGGGCACCGGGGAGCTGTTTTTT.